What follows describes a single TCR beta chain. In this sample, this clone turned up a few times. Its antigen remains undetermined. Nothing much larger sits one base from this clone, and base qualities are not available. The High Capacity cDNA Reverse Transcription Kit was used to reverse transcribe all of the isolated RNA, meaning that expressed TCRB transcripts were what got sequenced. Survey-depth immunoSEQ sequencing was performed on stem cell-like memory T cell samples, with an average of about 1.01 million total reads per sample. Sorted cells were lysed in RLT buffer, and RNA was extracted using DNase-treated RNeasy Micro or Mini kits according to cell number. To prevent cross-contamination, every cell subset was processed on its own, while patient and healthy donor samples were processed together. The immunoSEQ multiplex PCR was used to amplify TCRB sequences from cDNA, yielding 87-bp fragments that span the CDR3 region. Amplicons were sequenced on the Illumina HiSeq platform. The study's own analysis went as follows. Synthetic template baselines were used to correct PCR bias computationally, reads within Hamming distance 2 were collapsed together, and singletons that could not be merged were discarded. Reads were aligned against IMGT to assign V, D and J genes, CDR3 length and insertions or deletions at six rearrangement sites. Clonotype counts were normalized to sorted cell number within each subset before computing true diversity and Gini coefficients with the tcR R package. Repertoire sharing was quantified using the overlap coefficient calculated on TCRB nucleotide sequences. TCRdb holds this immuneACCESS table with in-frame rearrangements only. Some clones are missing; in checked studies, unresolved V genes explain under half, and the rest has no known cause. That table supplies the V and J calls and clone size; D and trimming were determined from the DNA. The sample table shows 35,000 to 50,000 clones, and approximately 49% are seen once. The ten largest clones add up to over 0.2% of the sample.

Each donor gave one peripheral blood draw, averaging around 120 mL, which was collected into heparinised tubes. A BD FACSAria II was used to sort naive, central memory, regulatory and stem cell-like memory CD4+ T cells with a panel that included CD45RO, CCR7, CD25, CD127, CD95 and CD27. Every sorted population had a purity above 95%. PBMCs were isolated immediately by Lymphoprep density gradient centrifugation and stained directly without culture. So that batch effects would be minimized, each experiment stained and sorted samples in pairs, pairing one healthy donor with one patient. The data were taken from a study of beta chain features in type 1 diabetes listed by TCRdb under 2018. At the level of the whole study: Mean age, gender distribution, total cell number and subset yield did not differ between patients and healthy donors. The study compared the TCRB repertoires of sorted circulating CD4+ T cell subsets in recently diagnosed type 1 diabetes patients with those in matched healthy donors. Whereas all 30 or so donors provided naive and central memory subsets, regulatory and stem cell-like memory subsets were isolated from just 8 patients and about eight healthy donors. A total of about 99,000,000 sorted cells were examined across all samples, and RNA yield correlated strongly with the number of cells per subset.

Study-level results and caveats: Type 1 diabetes patients showed a moderate but significant shortening of TCRB CDR3 length in all four CD4+ subsets. Because cDNA rather than genomic DNA was sequenced, highly expressing activated cells could have been over-represented, although no difference in activation and CD3 levels was found between groups. The naive, central memory and regulatory TCRB repertoires appeared to resemble one another more closely among patients than among healthy donors. Shorter templates might be favored by PCR, yet because patient and control samples were amplified and corrected together, any such skew would affect both groups equally. HLA sub-analyses involved small numbers of individuals, so any influence of HLA type on TCRB rearrangement remained unresolved. At VDJ recombination sites, type 1 diabetes patients had fewer insertions and more deleted nucleotides, which implies abnormalities in thymic rearrangement.

Trimming removed 8 bases from V and 5 bases from J; the gene matches leave 9 bases unexplained. CDR1 MNHEY and CDR2 SVGAGI were looked up in the germline V gene. From the cysteine through the phenylalanine, the CDR3 covers 15 amino acids. Just the 45-base CDR3 DNA is kept, in frame starting at base 1. The sample taken for sequencing was stem cell memory CD4+ T cells from blood. The sample's cell subset or site, from its label and the paper: stem cell-like memory CD4+ T cells. The TCR was taken from a woman under 40 in good health. Here the chain combines TRBV6-5 and TRBJ2-6; 7 bases in the middle match TRBD1. CDR3 protein: CASASSTGRANVLTF. The DNA sequence reads TGTGCCAGCGCCAGCTCGACAGGGCGGGCCAACGTCCTGACTTTC.